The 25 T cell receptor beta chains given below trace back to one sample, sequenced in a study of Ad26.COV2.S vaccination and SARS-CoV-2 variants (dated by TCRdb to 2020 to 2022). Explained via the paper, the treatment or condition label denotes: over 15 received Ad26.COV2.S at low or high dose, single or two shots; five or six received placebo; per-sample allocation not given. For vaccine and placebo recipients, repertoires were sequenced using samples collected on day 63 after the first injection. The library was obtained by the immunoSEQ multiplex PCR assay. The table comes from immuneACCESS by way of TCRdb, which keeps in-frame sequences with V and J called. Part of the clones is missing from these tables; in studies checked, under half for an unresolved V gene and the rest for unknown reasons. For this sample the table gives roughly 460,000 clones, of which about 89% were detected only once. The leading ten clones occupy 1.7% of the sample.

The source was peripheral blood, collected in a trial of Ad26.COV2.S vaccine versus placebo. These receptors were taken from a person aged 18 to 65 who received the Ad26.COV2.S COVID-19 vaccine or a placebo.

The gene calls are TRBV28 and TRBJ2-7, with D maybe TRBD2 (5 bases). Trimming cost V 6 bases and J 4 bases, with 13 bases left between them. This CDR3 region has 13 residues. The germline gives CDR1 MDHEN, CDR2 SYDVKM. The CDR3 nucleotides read TGTGCCAGCAGACCCAGCGGAACTTACGAGCAGTACTTC. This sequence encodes CASRPSGTYEQYF.

CDR3 sequence reads: CASSTMTGRSGANVLTF. In DNA, the CDR3 is TGTGCCAGCAGCACCATGACAGGCCGCTCTGGGGCCAACGTCCTGACTTTC. The chain combines TRBV5-4 with TRBJ2-6, with D possibly being TRBD1 (6 bases). Germline lookup yields CDR1 SGHNT and CDR2 YYREEE (reference sequence). V dropped 4 bases and J dropped 0 bases, with 14 bases sitting between them. The CDR3 sequence is 17 residues long.

This chain's CDR3 is CASSRAGGDGYTF. The CDR3, as DNA: TGTGCCAGCAGCCGGGCGGGGGGTGATGGCTACACCTTC. The chain employs TRBV7-3 and TRBJ1-2; tentative D call: TRBD1 (5 bases). V lost 5 bases, J lost 6 bases, and 13 bases lay in between. Germline CDR1 SGHTA, CDR2 FQGTGA. CDR3 length: 13 amino acids.

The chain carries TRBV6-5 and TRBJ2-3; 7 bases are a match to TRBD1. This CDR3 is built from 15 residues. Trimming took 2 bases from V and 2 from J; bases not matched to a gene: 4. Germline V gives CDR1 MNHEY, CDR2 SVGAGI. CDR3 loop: CASSYRTGHTDTQYF. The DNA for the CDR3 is TGTGCCAGCAGTTACCGGACAGGTCACACAGATACGCAGTATTTT.

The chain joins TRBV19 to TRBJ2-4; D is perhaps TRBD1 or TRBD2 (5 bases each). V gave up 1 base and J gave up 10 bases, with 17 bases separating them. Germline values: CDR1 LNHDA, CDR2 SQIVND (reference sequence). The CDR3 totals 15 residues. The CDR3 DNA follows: TGTGCCAGTAGTATAGCGGGGTCCGGGGCCTCAATTCAGTACTTC. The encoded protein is CASSIAGSGASIQYF.

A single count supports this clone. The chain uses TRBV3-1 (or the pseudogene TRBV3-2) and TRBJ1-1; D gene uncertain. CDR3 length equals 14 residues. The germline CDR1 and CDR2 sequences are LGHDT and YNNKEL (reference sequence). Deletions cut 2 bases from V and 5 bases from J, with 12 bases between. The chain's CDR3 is CASSQSWGGTEAFF. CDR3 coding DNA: TGTGCCAGCAGCCAATCGTGGGGAGGGACTGAAGCTTTCTTT.

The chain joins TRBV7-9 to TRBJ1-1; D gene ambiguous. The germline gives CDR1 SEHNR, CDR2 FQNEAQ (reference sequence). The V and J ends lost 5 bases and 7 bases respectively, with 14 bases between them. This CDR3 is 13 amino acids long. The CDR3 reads CASSQLTNLEAFF. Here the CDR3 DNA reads TGTGCCAGCAGCCAACTGACCAACCTTGAAGCTTTCTTT.

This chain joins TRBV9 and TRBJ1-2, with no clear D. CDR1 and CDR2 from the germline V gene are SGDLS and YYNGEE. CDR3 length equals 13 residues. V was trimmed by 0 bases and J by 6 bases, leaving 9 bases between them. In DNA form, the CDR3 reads TGTGCCAGCAGCGTAGTCAGCAGGAATGGCTACACCTTC. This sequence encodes CASSVVSRNGYTF.

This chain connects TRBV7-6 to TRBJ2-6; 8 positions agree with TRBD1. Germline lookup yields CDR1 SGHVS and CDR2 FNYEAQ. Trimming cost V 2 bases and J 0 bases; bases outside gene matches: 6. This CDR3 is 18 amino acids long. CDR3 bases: TGTGCCAGCAGCTTACTCGGGACAGGACTCTCTGGGGCCAACGTCCTGACTTTC. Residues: CASSLLGTGLSGANVLTF.

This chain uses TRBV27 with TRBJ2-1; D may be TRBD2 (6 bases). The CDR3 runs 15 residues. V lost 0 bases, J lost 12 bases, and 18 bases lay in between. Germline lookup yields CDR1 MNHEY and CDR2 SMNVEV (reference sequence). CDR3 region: CASSLSLGLLDGQFF. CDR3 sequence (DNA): TGTGCCAGCAGTTTATCCCTCGGACTACTAGATGGGCAGTTCTTC.

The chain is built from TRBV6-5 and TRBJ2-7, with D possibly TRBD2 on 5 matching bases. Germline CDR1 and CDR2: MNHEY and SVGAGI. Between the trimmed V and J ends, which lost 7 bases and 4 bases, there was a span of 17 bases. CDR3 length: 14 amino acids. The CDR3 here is CASNSRRLAYEQYF. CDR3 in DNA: TGTGCCAGCAACTCACGCCGGCTAGCATACGAGCAGTACTTC.

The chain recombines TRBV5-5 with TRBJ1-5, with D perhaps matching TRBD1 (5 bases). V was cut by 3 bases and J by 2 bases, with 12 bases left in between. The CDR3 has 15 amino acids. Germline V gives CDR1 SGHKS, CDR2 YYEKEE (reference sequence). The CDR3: CASSSHGGGNQPQHF. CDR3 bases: TGTGCCAGCAGCTCCCATGGGGGGGGCAATCAGCCCCAGCATTTT. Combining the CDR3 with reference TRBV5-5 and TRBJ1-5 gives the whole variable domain DAGVTQSPTHLIKTRGQQVTLRCSPISGHKSVSWYQQVLGQGPQFIFQYYEKEERGRGNFPDRFSARQFPNYSSELNVNALLLGDSALYLCASSSHGGGNQPQHFGDGTRLSIL.

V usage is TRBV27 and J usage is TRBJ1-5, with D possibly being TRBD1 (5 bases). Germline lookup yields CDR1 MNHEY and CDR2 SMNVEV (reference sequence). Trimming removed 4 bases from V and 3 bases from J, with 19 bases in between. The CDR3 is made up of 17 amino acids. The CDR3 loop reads CASSSFSTGVDNQPQHF. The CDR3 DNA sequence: TGTGCCAGCAGTTCCTTCTCTACGGGGGTCGACAATCAGCCCCAGCATTTT.

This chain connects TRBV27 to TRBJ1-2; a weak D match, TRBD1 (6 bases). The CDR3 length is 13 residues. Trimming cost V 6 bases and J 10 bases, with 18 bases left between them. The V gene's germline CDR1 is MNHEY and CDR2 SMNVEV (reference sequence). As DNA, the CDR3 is TGTGCCAGCAGCCCTTCAGGGGTCCATGCCTACACCTTC. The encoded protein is CASSPSGVHAYTF.

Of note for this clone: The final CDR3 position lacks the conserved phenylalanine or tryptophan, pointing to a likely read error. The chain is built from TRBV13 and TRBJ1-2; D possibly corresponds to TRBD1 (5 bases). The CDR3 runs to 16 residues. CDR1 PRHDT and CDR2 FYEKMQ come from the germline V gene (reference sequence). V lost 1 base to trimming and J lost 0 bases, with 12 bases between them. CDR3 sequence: CASSLATRGPNYGYTL. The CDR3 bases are TGTGCCAGCAGCTTAGCTACCCGGGGCCCTAACTATGGCTACACCCTC.

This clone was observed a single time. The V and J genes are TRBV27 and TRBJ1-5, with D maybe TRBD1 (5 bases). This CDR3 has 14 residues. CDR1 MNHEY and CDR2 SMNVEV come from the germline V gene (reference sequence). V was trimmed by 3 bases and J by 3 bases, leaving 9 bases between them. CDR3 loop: CASSFGGSNQPQHF. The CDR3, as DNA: TGTGCCAGCAGTTTTGGGGGGTCCAATCAGCCCCAGCATTTT.

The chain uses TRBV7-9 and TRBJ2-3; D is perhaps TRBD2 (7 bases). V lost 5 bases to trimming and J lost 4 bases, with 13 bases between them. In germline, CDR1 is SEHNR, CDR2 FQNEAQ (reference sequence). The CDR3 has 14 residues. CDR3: CASSLQGGSDTQYF. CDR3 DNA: TGTGCCAGCAGCCTACAGGGAGGGTCAGATACGCAGTATTTT.

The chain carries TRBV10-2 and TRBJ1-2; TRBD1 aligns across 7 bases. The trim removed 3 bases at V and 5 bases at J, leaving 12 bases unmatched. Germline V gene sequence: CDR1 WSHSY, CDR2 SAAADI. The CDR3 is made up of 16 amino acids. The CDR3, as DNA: TGCGCCAGCAGTGATTCCTGGGACAGACCTTTATATGGCTACACCTTC. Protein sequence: CASSDSWDRPLYGYTF.

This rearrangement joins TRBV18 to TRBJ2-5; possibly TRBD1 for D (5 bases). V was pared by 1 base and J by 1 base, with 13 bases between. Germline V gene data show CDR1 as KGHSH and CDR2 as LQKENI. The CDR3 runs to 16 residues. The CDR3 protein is CASSPLDTHRQETQYF. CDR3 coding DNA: TGTGCCAGCTCACCACTGGACACACACCGCCAAGAGACCCAGTACTTC.

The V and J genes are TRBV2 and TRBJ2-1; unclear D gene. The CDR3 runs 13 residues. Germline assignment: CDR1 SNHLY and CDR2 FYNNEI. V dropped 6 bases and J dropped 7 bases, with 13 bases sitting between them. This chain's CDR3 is CASSRNRENEQFF. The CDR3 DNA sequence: TGTGCCAGCAGCAGGAATAGGGAAAATGAGCAGTTCTTC.

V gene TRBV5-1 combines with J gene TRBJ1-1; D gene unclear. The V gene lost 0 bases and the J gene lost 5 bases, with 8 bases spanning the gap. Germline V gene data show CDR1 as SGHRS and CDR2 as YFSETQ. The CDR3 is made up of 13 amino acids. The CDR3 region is CASSLASGTEAFF. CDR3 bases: TGCGCCAGCAGCTTGGCCTCGGGAACTGAAGCTTTCTTT.

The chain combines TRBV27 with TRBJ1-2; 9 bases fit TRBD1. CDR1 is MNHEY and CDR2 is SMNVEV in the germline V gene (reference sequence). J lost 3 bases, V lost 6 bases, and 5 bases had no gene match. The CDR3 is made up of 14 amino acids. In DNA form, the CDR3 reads TGTGCCAGCAGGGGGAGGACAGGGGACTATGGCTACACCTTC. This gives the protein CASRGRTGDYGYTF.

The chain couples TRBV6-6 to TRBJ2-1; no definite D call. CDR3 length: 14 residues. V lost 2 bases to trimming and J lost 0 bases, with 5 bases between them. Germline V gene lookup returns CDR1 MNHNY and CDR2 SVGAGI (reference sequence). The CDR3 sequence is CASSYGSSYNEQFF. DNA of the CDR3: TGTGCCAGCAGTTACGGCAGCTCCTACAATGAGCAGTTCTTC.

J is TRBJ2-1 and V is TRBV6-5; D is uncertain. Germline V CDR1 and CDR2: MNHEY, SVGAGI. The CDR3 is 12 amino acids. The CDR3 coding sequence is TGTGTCTCGGCTACCTCCTACAATGAGCAGTTCTTC. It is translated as CVSATSYNEQFF.

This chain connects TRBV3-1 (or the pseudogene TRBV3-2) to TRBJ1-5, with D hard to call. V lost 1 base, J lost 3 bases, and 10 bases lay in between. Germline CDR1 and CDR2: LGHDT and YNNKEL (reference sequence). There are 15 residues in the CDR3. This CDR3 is CASSQAYFPNQPQHF. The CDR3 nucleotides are TGTGCCAGCAGCCAAGCATACTTCCCCAATCAGCCCCAGCATTTT.